This TCR beta chain stems from a study of blood T cell repertoires in COVID-19. Per the study methods: Nucleated cell counts were estimated from reference gene primer amplification. Here immunoSEQ multiplex PCR was the method, and the copy in TCRdb shows in-frame clones only, minus some. D and trimming come from the DNA, and the V and J calls and clone size come from that table. The table shows approximately 51,000 clones, with more than 80% occurring only once. This clone was seen more than once but under ten times. The V end lost 2 bases, the J end lost 4 bases, and 14 bases lay between the germline ends. This CDR3 is 15 amino acids long. Looked up from germline, CDR1 is MNHEY and CDR2 is SVGEGT.

This sequence joins TRBV6-2 or TRBV6-3 and TRBJ1-2; maybe TRBD1 (5 bases). Sample: peripheral blood. The origin of this receptor is a man aged 65 to 85 with active COVID-19. The DNA for the CDR3 is TGTGCCAGCAGTTACCAGGGTATCGACGTCTATGGCTACACCTTC. Translation gives CASSYQGIDVYGYTF.